One sample yielded the 5 T cell receptor beta chains listed below, sequenced in a study of T cell clonality in common variable immunodeficiency. Profiling relied on immunoSEQ multiplex PCR, and the TCRdb table lists in-frame clones only, not all of them. The sample contains around 39,000 clones, none occurring once; approximately 4% lies in the top ten. The material sequenced was peripheral blood mononuclear cells. All receptors derive from a person aged 18 to 70 in good health.

This clone has at least ten counts. The read falls 3 residues short of the CDR3 end, and the missing part is taken from the germline J gene. The chain carries TRBV20-1 and TRBJ2-5, with TRBD2 matching over 13 bases. Germline trimming cut 6 bases from V and 4 bases from J; bases unmatched to any gene: 8. The length of the CDR3 is 15 residues. Germline CDR1 and CDR2: DFQATT and SNEGSKA (reference sequence). The CDR3 sequence: CSAIGLAGDPETQYF. The sequenced part of the CDR3 DNA is TGCAGTGCGATTGGACTAGCGGGAGATCCAGAGACC.

Concerning this clone itself: The missing CDR3 end, 3 residues past where the read stops, is filled in from the germline J gene. The chain links TRBV7-3 to TRBJ2-1; 8 bases agree with TRBD2. V lost 4 bases to trimming and J lost 4 bases; unmatched junction nucleotides: 6. This CDR3 region has 15 residues. From germline, CDR1 is SGHTA and CDR2 FQGTGA. CDR3 DNA, as far as it was read: TGTGCCAGCAGCTCAGCTGGGACTAGTTACAATGAG. Translating it yields CASSSAGTSYNE. The complete CDR3 sequence is CASSSAGTSYNEQFF. Full variable domain (remainder filled in from reference TRBV7-3 and TRBJ2-1): GAGVSQTPSNKVTEKGKYVELRCDPISGHTALYWYRQSLGQGPEFLIYFQGTGAADDSGLPNDRFFAVRPEGSVSTLKIQRTERGDSAVYLCASSSAGTSYNEQFFGPGTRLTVL.

This clone was observed many times. The read ends 3 residues early relative to the CDR3; the germline J gene fills the gap. The rearrangement uses TRBV20-1 and TRBJ1-5; D might be TRBD1 (6 bases). Germline-derived CDR1 and CDR2 are DFQATT and SNEGSKA (reference sequence). Trimming shortened V by 4 bases and J by 6 bases, and 10 bases separated the two germline ends. CDR3 length: 12 residues. CDR3 in amino acids: CSATGVSQPQHF. Incomplete CDR3 DNA: TGCAGTGCTACAGGGGTGAGTCAGCCC.

This clone was counted ten times or more. The read terminates 3 residues ahead of where the CDR3 ends, so the germline J gene completes it. The rearrangement uses TRBV20-1 and TRBJ1-5; the D gene is possibly TRBD1 (6 bases). Germline V CDR1 and CDR2: DFQATT, SNEGSKA (reference sequence). This CDR3 spans 15 amino acids. Deletions cut 6 bases from V and 0 bases from J, with 15 bases between. Incomplete CDR3 DNA: TGCAGTGCCACCGTTGGACAGATTAGCAATCAGCCC. This gives the protein CSATVGQISNQP. The whole CDR3 protein reads CSATVGQISNQPQHF.

As concerns this clone: The read ends 3 residues before the CDR3 terminus; that terminus is restored from the germline J gene. This chain connects TRBV2 to TRBJ2-5; D possibly corresponds to TRBD2 (6 bases). The germline V gene has CDR1 SNHLY and CDR2 FYNNEI. The CDR3 sequence is 14 residues long. Trimming took off 8 bases at V and 1 base at J, with 14 bases between the two ends. CDR3 sequence: CASARELAQETQYF. Incomplete CDR3 DNA: TGTGCCAGCGCCCGGGAGCTAGCCCAAGAGACC.